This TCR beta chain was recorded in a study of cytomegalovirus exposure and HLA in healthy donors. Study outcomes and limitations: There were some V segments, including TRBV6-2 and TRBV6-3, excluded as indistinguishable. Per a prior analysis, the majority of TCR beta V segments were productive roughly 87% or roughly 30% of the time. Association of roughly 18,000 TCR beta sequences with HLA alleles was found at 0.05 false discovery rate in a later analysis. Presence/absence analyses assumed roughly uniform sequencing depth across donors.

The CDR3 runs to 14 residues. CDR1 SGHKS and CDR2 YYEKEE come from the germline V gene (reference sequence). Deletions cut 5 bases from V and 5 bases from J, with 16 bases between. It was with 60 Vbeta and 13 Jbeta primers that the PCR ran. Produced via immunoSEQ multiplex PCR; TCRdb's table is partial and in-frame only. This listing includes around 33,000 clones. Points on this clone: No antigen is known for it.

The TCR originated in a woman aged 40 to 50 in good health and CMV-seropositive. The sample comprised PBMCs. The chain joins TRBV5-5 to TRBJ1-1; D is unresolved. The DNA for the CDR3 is TGTGCCAGCAGAACACGGGGAAGAGAAACTGAAGCTTTCTTT. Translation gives CASRTRGRETEAFF.